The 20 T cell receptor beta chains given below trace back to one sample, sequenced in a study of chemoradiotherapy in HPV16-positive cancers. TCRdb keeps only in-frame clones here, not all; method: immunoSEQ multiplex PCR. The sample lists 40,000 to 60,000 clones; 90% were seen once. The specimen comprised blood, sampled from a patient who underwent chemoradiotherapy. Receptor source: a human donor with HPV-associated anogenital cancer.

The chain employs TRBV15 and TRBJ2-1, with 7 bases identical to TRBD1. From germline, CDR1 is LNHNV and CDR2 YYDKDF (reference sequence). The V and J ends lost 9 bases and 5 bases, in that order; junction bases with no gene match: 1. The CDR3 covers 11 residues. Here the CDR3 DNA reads TGTGCCACTGGACAGGACAATGAGCAGTTCTTC. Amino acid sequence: CATGQDNEQFF.

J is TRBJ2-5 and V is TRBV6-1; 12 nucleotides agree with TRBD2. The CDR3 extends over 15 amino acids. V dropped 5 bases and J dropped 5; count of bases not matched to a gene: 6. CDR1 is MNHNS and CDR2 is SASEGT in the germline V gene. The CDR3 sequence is CASSQLAGGRETQYF. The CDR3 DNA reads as TGTGCCAGCAGTCAACTAGCGGGGGGTCGGGAGACCCAGTACTTC.

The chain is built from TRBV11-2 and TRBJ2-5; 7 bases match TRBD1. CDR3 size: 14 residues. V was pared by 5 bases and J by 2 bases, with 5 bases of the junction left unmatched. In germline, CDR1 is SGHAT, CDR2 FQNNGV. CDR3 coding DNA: TGTGCCAGCAGCGAGGAACAGGGGCAAGAGACCCAGTACTTC. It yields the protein CASSEEQGQETQYF.

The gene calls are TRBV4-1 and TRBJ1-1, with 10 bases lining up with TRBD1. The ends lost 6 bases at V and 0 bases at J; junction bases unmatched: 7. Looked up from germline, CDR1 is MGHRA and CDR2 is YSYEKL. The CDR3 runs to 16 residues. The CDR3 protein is CASSGGQGNLNTEAFF. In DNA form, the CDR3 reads TGCGCCAGCAGTGGGGGACAGGGGAACCTGAACACTGAAGCTTTCTTT.

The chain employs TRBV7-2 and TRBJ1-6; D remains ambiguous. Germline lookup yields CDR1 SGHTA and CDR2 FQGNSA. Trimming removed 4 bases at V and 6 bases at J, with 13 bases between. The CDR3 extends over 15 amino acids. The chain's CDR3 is CASSSARASNSPLHF. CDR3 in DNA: TGTGCCAGCAGCTCGGCTAGGGCCTCTAATTCACCCCTCCACTTT. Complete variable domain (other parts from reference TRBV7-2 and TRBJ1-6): GAGVSQSPSNKVTEKGKDVELRCDPISGHTALYWYRQSLGQGLEFLIYFQGNSAPDKSGLPSDRFSAERTGGSVSTLTIQRTQQEDSAVYLCASSSARASNSPLHFGNGTRLTVT.

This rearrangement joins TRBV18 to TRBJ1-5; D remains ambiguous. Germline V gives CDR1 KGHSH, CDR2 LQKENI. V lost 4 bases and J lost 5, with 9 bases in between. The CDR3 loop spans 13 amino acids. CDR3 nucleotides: TGTGCCAGCTCACTAAGCACCGATCAGCCCCAGCATTTT. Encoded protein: CASSLSTDQPQHF.

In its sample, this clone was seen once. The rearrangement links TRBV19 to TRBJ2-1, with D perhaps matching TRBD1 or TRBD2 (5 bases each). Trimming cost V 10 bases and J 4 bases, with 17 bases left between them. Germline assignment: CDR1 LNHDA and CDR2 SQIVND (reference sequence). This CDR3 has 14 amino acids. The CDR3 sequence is CATSWGGTYNEQFF. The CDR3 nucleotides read TGTGCCACCTCCTGGGGTGGGACGTACAATGAGCAGTTCTTC. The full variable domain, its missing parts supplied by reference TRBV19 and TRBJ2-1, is DGGITQSPKYLFRKEGQNVTLSCEQNLNHDAMYWYRQDPGQGLRLIYYSQIVNDFQKGDIAEGYSVSREKKESFPLTVTSAQKNPTAFYLCATSWGGTYNEQFFGPGTRLTVL.

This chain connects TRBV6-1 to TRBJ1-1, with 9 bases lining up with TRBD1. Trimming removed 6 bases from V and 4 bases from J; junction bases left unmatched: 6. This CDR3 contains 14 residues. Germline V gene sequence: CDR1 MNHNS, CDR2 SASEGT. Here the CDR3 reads CASRGQGGSTEAFF. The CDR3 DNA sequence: TGTGCCAGCAGGGGACAGGGAGGGAGCACTGAAGCTTTCTTT.

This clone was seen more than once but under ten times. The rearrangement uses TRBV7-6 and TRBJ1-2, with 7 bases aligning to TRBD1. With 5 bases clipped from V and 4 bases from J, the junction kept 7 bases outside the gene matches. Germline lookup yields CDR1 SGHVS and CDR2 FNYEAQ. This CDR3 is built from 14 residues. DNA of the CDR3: TGTGCCAGCAGCCGAAGGGACAGCACCTATGGCTACACCTTC. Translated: CASSRRDSTYGYTF. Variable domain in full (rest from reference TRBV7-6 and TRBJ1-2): GAGVSQSPRYKVTKRGQDVALRCDPISGHVSLYWYRQALGQGPEFLTYFNYEAQQDKSGLPNDRFSAERPEGSISTLTIQRTEQRDSAMYRCASSRRDSTYGYTFGSGTRLTVV.

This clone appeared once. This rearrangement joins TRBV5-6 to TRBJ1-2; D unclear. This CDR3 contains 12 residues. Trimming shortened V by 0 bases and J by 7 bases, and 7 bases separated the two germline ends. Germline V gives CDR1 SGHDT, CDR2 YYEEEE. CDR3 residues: CASSLAALGYTF. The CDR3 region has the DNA TGTGCCAGCAGCTTGGCCGCCCTTGGCTACACCTTC.

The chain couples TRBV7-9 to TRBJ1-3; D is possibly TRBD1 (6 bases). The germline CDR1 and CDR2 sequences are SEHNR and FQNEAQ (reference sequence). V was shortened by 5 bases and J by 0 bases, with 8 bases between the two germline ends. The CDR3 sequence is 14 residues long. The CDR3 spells CASSQGSSGNTIYF. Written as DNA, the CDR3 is TGTGCCAGCAGCCAGGGGAGCTCTGGAAACACCATATATTTT.

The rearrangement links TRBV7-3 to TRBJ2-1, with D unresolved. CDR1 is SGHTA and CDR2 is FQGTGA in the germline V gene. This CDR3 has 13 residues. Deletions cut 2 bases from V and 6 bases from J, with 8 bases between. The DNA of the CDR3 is TGTGCCAGCAGCTTAGGAGCTTCCAATGAGCAGTTCTTC. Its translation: CASSLGASNEQFF. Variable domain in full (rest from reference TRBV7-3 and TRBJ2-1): GAGVSQTPSNKVTEKGKYVELRCDPISGHTALYWYRQSLGQGPEFLIYFQGTGAADDSGLPNDRFFAVRPEGSVSTLKIQRTERGDSAVYLCASSLGASNEQFFGPGTRLTVL.

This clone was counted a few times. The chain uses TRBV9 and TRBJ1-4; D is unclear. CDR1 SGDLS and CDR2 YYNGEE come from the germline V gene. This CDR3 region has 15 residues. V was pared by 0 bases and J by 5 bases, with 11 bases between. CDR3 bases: TGTGCCAGCAGCGTAGGGGCATCGCTAAATGAAAAACTGTTTTTT. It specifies CASSVGASLNEKLFF.

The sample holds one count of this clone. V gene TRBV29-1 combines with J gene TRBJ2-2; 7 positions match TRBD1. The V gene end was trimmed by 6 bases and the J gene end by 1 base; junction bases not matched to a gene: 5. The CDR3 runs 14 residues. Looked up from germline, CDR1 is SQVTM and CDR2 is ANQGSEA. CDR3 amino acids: CSVLGGQNTGELFF. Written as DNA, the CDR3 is TGCAGCGTCTTAGGGGGCCAGAACACCGGGGAGCTGTTTTTT.

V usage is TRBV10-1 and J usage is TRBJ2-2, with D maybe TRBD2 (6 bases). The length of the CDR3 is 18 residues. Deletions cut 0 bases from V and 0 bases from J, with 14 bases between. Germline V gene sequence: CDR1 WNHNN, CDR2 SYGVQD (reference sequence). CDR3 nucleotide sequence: TGCGCCAGCAGTGAGTCAGGGGCGGAGGGAACGAACACCGGGGAGCTGTTTTTT. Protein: CASSESGAEGTNTGELFF.

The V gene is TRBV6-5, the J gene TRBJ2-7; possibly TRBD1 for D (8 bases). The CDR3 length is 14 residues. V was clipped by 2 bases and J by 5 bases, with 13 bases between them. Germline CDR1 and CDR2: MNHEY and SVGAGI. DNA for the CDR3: TGTGCCAGCAGTTACAACAGGGGGGGCCACGAGCAGTACTTC. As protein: CASSYNRGGHEQYF.

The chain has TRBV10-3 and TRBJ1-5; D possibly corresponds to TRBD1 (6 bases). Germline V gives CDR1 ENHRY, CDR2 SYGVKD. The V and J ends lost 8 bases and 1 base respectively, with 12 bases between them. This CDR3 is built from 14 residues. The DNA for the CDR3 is TGTGCCATCTCCAGGGGAGAGAGCAATCAGCCCCAGCATTTT. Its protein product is CAISRGESNQPQHF.

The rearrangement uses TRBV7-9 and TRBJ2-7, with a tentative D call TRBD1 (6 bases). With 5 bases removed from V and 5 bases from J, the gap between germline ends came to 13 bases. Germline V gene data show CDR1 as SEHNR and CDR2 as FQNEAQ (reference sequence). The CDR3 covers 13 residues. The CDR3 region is CASSRRTGHEQYF. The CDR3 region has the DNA TGTGCCAGCAGCCGACGCACAGGGCACGAGCAGTACTTC.

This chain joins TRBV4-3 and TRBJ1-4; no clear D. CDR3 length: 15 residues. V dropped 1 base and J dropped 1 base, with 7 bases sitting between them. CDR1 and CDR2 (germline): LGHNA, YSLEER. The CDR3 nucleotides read TGCGCCAGCAGCCAAGGGTGGGGAACTAATGAAAAACTGTTTTTT. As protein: CASSQGWGTNEKLFF.

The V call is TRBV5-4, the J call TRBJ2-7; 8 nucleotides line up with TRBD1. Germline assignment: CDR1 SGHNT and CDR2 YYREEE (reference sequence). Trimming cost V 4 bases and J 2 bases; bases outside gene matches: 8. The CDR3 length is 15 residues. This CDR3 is CASSPRQGPTYEQYF. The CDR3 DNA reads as TGTGCCAGCAGCCCCCGACAGGGGCCCACCTACGAGCAGTACTTC.